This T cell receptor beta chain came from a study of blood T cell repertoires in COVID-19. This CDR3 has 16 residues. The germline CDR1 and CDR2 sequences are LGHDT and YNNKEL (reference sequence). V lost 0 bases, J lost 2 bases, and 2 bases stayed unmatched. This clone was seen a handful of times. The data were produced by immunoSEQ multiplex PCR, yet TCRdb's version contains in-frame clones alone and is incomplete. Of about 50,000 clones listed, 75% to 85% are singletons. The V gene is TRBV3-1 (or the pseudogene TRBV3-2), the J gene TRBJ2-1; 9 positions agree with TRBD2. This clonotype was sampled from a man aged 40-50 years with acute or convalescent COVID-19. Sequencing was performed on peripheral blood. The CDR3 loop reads CASSQEGLATYNEQFF. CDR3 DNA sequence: TGTGCCAGCAGCCAAGAAGGACTAGCGACCTACAATGAGCAGTTCTTC.